One sample yielded the 17 T cell receptor beta chains listed below, sequenced in a study of early T cells in non-severe SARS-CoV-2 infection. Each CDR3 protein is one row after TCRdb ran MiXCR on the 5' RACE reads. The sample has under 85,000 distinct CDR3 sequences, roughly 14% seen once; the top ten hold roughly 4.2%. The input for sequencing was whole blood, taken at baseline. The source of these receptors is an adult who was a healthcare worker with PCR-confirmed SARS-CoV-2 infection or an uninfected control (not recorded which).

This clonotype was seen at least ten times. This rearrangement joins TRBV9 to TRBJ2-7, with TRBD2 matching over 8 bases. This CDR3 is 16 amino acids long. Germline-derived CDR1 and CDR2 are SGDLS and YYNGEE. V trimming: 3 bases; J trimming: 5 bases; junction bases outside the gene matches: 13. CDR3 protein: CASSDGRAFGLNEQYF. The CDR3, as DNA: TGTGCCAGCAGCGACGGGAGGGCCTTCGGGTTGAACGAGCAGTACTTC.

This clonotype was picked up many times. V and J are TRBV7-3 and TRBJ2-3, with D unresolved. The germline gives CDR1 SGHTA, CDR2 FQGTGA. The CDR3 has 15 amino acids. The V end was cut by 1 base, the J end by 2 bases, with 10 bases between. The CDR3 is CASSLRAVATDTQYF. Written as DNA, the CDR3 is TGTGCCAGCAGCTTAAGAGCAGTTGCCACAGATACGCAGTATTTT.

This clonotype was found a few times. The chain joins TRBV14 to TRBJ2-7; 13 nucleotides align to TRBD2. The ends lost 4 bases at V and 0 bases at J; junction bases unmatched: 6. The CDR3 runs 17 residues. Germline CDR1 and CDR2: SGHDN and FVKESK. The CDR3 nucleotides read TGTGCCAGCAGCCCCGGACTAGCGGGAGATAGCTCCTACGAGCAGTACTTC. Translating it yields CASSPGLAGDSSYEQYF.

This clonotype occurred a few times. This chain joins TRBV5-1 and TRBJ1-2, with no clear D. The CDR3 length is 14 residues. CDR1 and CDR2 (germline): SGHRS, YFSETQ. The V gene lost 0 bases and the J gene lost 8 bases, with 14 bases spanning the gap. The CDR3 protein is CASSLAGEVGGYTF. The CDR3 region has the DNA TGCGCCAGCAGCTTGGCCGGGGAGGTAGGAGGCTACACCTTC.

This clonotype was detected ten times or more. CDR3 in amino acids: CASSLEGFRNQPQHF. The CDR3 nucleotides read TGTGCCAGCAGCCTCGAGGGATTCCGCAATCAGCCCCAGCATTTT. The chain has TRBV27 and TRBJ1-5; D not resolved. In germline, CDR1 is MNHEY, CDR2 SMNVEV (reference sequence). Trimming removed 6 bases from V and 2 bases from J, with 14 bases in between. CDR3 length equals 15 residues.

The rearrangement links TRBV6-7 to TRBJ1-6; D ambiguous. TRBV6-7 falls under the ORF class, with uncertain function. The CDR3 is 17 amino acids. Between the trimmed V and J ends, which lost 0 bases and 8 bases, there was a span of 17 bases. CDR3 nucleotides: TGTGCCAGCAGTTACTCTGCGGCGAGGAATCGGGATTCACCCCTCCACTTT. It codes for CASSYSAARNRDSPLHF.

The table lists this clonotype with a few counts. J is TRBJ1-4 and V is TRBV2, with D unclear. Trimming cost V 3 bases and J 0 bases, with 8 bases left between them. The CDR3 spans 15 residues. Germline assignment: CDR1 SNHLY and CDR2 FYNNEI. The CDR3 here is CASSDEGATNEKLFF. DNA of the CDR3: TGTGCCAGCAGTGACGAGGGAGCAACTAATGAAAAACTGTTTTTT.

The V and J genes are TRBV7-8 and TRBJ2-1, with 8 nucleotides matching TRBD2. With V trimmed by 5 bases and J by 7 bases, 10 bases remained unmatched. The CDR3 covers 15 residues. Germline loops: CDR1 SGHVS, CDR2 FQNEAQ. The CDR3 spells CASSHLGLEGNEQFF. Written as DNA, the CDR3 is TGTGCCAGCAGCCATCTGGGACTAGAAGGAAATGAGCAGTTCTTC.

The CDR3 DNA is TGTGCCAGCAGTTTAGCGCGAGACACTAGCGGGAGGGAGACCCAGTACTTC. It specifies CASSLARDTSGRETQYF. The chain recombines TRBV12-3 or TRBV12-4 with TRBJ2-5; 12 nucleotides align to TRBD2. The V and J ends lost 0 bases and 5 bases, in that order; junction bases with no gene match: 7. The CDR3 runs to 17 residues.

The CDR3 nucleotides read TGTGCCAGCTCTAAGGAGGGCCTGAACACTGAAGCTTTCTTT. This translates into CASSKEGLNTEAFF. The chain has TRBV18 and TRBJ1-1; D not resolved. V lost 6 bases to trimming and J lost 0 bases, with 11 bases between them. There are 14 residues in the CDR3. Germline CDR1 and CDR2: KGHSH and LQKENI. Complete variable domain (other parts from reference TRBV18 and TRBJ1-1): NAGVMQNPRHLVRRRGQEARLRCSPMKGHSHVYWYRQLPEEGLKFMVYLQKENIIDESGMPKERFSAEFPKEGPSILRIQQVVRGDSAAYFCASSKEGLNTEAFFGQGTRLTVV.

This clonotype has ten or more counts. The chain combines TRBV6-1 with TRBJ2-6; D possibly corresponds to TRBD1 (6 bases). This CDR3 contains 16 residues. Germline loops: CDR1 MNHNS, CDR2 SASEGT. V lost 4 bases and J lost 0, with 10 bases in between. CDR3 in amino acids: CASSGGQPSGANVLTF. The CDR3 DNA follows: TGTGCCAGCAGTGGTGGACAGCCCTCTGGGGCCAACGTCCTGACTTTC.

J is TRBJ1-2 and V is TRBV12-3 or TRBV12-4; possibly TRBD1 for D (6 bases). The CDR3 runs 15 residues. Trimming removed 5 bases at V and 2 bases at J, with 15 bases between. CDR3: CASSPRGNRNYGYTF. The DNA for the CDR3 is TGTGCCAGCAGTCCCAGGGGTAACCGAAACTATGGCTACACCTTC.

J is TRBJ2-2 and V is TRBV18; D possibly corresponds to TRBD2 (6 bases). V was pared by 3 bases and J by 0 bases, with 8 bases between. The CDR3 spans 15 residues. Germline-derived CDR1 and CDR2 are KGHSH and LQKENI. CDR3 DNA: TGTGCCAGCTCACCTGAGCGGGCGAACACCGGGGAGCTGTTTTTT. Translation: CASSPERANTGELFF.

This clonotype was seen many times. The genes are TRBV18 and TRBJ1-3, with D possibly matching TRBD1 (5 bases). Trimming cost V 3 bases and J 0 bases, with 12 bases left between them. This CDR3 has 16 amino acids. CDR1 and CDR2 (germline): KGHSH, LQKENI. Here the CDR3 reads CASSPRDPASGNTIYF. The CDR3 DNA reads TGTGCCAGCTCACCGAGGGACCCGGCCTCTGGAAACACCATATATTTT.

The rearrangement uses TRBV20-1 and TRBJ2-5, with D possibly TRBD2 on 5 matching bases. Germline V lookup: CDR1 DFQATT, CDR2 SNEGSKA (reference sequence). There are 12 residues in the CDR3. V was clipped by 5 bases and J by 2 bases, with 9 bases between them. CDR3 amino acids: CSAVTNQETQYF. For the CDR3, the DNA is TGCAGTGCTGTGACTAATCAAGAGACCCAGTACTTC.

This rearrangement joins TRBV20-1 to TRBJ2-1; 9 positions match TRBD2. V lost 4 bases and J lost 1; bases outside the gene matches: 5. This CDR3 spans 15 amino acids. Germline assignment: CDR1 DFQATT and CDR2 SNEGSKA (reference sequence). CDR3 in DNA: TGCAGTGCTAACCGGGGACTAGCTTCCTACAATGAGCAGTTCTTC. The encoded protein is CSANRGLASYNEQFF.

This clonotype was detected ten times or more. The chain uses TRBV5-4 and TRBJ2-1; weak D call: TRBD2 (5 bases). Trimming removed 3 bases at V and 15 bases at J, with 16 bases between. This CDR3 comprises 12 residues. CDR1 and CDR2 from the germline V gene are SGHNT and YYREEE (reference sequence). As DNA, the CDR3 is TGTGCCAGCAGCTCCGGAGAGCGGAGGAGGTTCTTC. It yields the protein CASSSGERRRFF.